This T cell receptor (beta chain) was found in a study of T-cell memory formation after mild COVID-19. TCRdb reprocessed the 5' RACE reads via MiXCR and lists one record per CDR3 protein. Among roughly 150,000 distinct CDR3 sequences listed, about an eighth were seen once. This clonotype appeared a few times. The sample comprised PBMCs or a T cell subset sorted from them (not recorded which). The clonotype was recovered from a man between 18 and 29 years old who had mild COVID-19 (a few samples of this study predate the infection). Cell type and time point are not known.

The CDR3 sequence: CATSRDKGGYEQYF. As DNA, the CDR3 is TGTGCCACCAGCAGAGATAAGGGGGGCTACGAGCAGTACTTC. The gene calls are TRBV15 and TRBJ2-7; D may match TRBD1 or TRBD2 (6 bases each). This CDR3 region has 14 residues. In germline, CDR1 is LNHNV, CDR2 YYDKDF (reference sequence). V was shortened by 0 bases and J by 3 bases, with 9 bases between the two germline ends.